This T cell receptor beta chain appears in the sequencing data of a study of CD8 T cells in Susac syndrome. An amount of RNA that ranged from roughly 0.5 to 1 ug was reverse transcribed with random hexamers. MiXCR, run by TCRdb on the immunoSEQ multiplex PCR reads, gives a single entry per CDR3 protein. In the table there are 150,000 or so distinct CDR3 sequences, about 95% of which are singletons. The CDR3 is made up of 15 amino acids. Germline V gene sequence: CDR1 SGHNT, CDR2 YYREEE (reference sequence). Trimming pared 4 bases from V and 4 bases from J, leaving 18 bases between. The V gene is TRBV5-4, the J gene TRBJ2-7, with D possibly TRBD2 on 7 matching bases. This TCR was sampled from a human donor in good health. Sequencing was carried out using CD4+ T cells from PBMCs. The CDR3 sequence is CASSPGNRGAYEQYF. CDR3 sequence (DNA): TGTGCCAGCAGCCCGGGGAACCGGGGGGCTTACGAGCAGTACTTC.